What follows describes a single T cell receptor (beta chain). The target antigen is unknown. This specimen belongs to a study of identical twins. Study-level points and caveats: Out-of-frame beta sequences exhibited a weaker degree of excess twin sharing. Fewer insertions characterized abundant cord blood beta clonotypes, whereas memory repertoires showed none.

Every donor was a healthy Caucasian. Through template switching, a universal primer site was introduced, and the cDNA contained unique molecular identifiers. In TCRdb, the 5' RACE reads were re-called with MiXCR into one record per CDR3 protein. The data hold approximately 630,000 distinct CDR3 sequences, with 7% to 7.5% observed a single time. The sample was also reused in another study, on yellow fever vaccine responses in identical twins.

The sequencing input was PBMCs. The sequence was obtained from a woman aged 18-29 years in good health.

The CDR3 protein is CASSLARTSGMEDTQYF. The CDR3 coding sequence is TGTGCCAGCAGCTTAGCTCGGACTAGCGGGATGGAAGATACGCAGTATTTT. The chain is built from TRBV7-8 and TRBJ2-3, with 12 nucleotides matching TRBD2. This CDR3 region has 17 residues. J was trimmed by 5 bases and V by 0 bases; bases with no gene match: 6. CDR1 and CDR2 from the germline V gene are SGHVS and FQNEAQ.